The clone carrying this T cell receptor (beta chain) has a single count. What it binds is not known. The data were taken from a study of shared clonotypes between healthy human individuals. General study results and limits: The represented genetic and exposure-history diversity was limited by the small number of donors.

Germline V gives CDR1 SNHLY, CDR2 FYNNEI. This CDR3 spans 15 amino acids. V was pared by 3 bases and J by 3 bases, with 6 bases of the junction left unmatched. Measured with immunoSEQ multiplex PCR; TCRdb has only the in-frame clones, and not every one. This sample has roughly 680,000 clones, with 72% found just once. The rearrangement links TRBV2 to TRBJ2-3; 7 bases are shared with TRBD2. The sequencing sample was made of memory CD4+ T cells sorted from blood. Subset described: CD45RA-negative fraction. This clonotype was sampled from a woman aged 25 to 39 in good health. The chain's CDR3 is CASSDQRDGTDTQYF. The CDR3, as DNA: TGTGCCAGCAGTGACCAGCGGGATGGGACAGATACGCAGTATTTT.